A selection of T cell receptor beta chains follows, all from one sample in a study of beta chain features in type 1 diabetes. Here immunoSEQ multiplex PCR was the method, and the copy in TCRdb shows in-frame clones only, minus some. The sample lists 130,000 or so clones; 9% were seen once. The specimen sequenced was central memory CD4+ T cells from blood. All receptors derive from a man aged 25-45 years with type 1 diabetes. CDR3s include the opening cysteine and the closing phenylalanine or tryptophan. D genes are given only for firm matches. A row's size may be missing; if present it is once, few, many or a size class.

j_call | cdr3_length | v_call | d_call | clone_size | cdr3_nt | cdr3_aa
TRBJ2-2 | 13 | TRBV7-3 | NA | few | TGTGCCAGCAGCTTAACGGCCGGGGGGGAGCTGTTTTTT | CASSLTAGGELFF
TRBJ2-6 | 18 | TRBV4-2 | NA | few | TGTGCCAGCAGCCAAGATATGCAGGGTAGCTCTGGGGCCAACGTCCTGACTTTC | CASSQDMQGSSGANVLTF
TRBJ1-1 | 16 | TRBV5-1 | NA | few | TGCGCCAGCAGCTTGGATGCGGGTGTCCTGAACACTGAAGCTTTCTTT | CASSLDAGVLNTEAFF
TRBJ1-4 | 13 | TRBV5-4 | TRBD1 | few | TGTGCCAGCAGCCGGGACAGTAATGAAAAACTGTTTTTT | CASSRDSNEKLFF
TRBJ2-7 | 13 | TRBV29-1 | TRBD1 | NA | TGCAGCGTCCGACAGGGGCCCGTTGGAGAGCAGTACTTC | CSVRQGPVGEQYF
TRBJ1-6 | 14 | TRBV7-9 | NA | NA | TGTGCCAGCCAGGACAGCTCCTATAATTCACCCCTCCACTTT | CASQDSSYNSPLHF
TRBJ2-7 | 14 | TRBV4-1 | TRBD2 | NA | TGTGCCAGCAGCCAGCGGGGGAGCTCCTACGAGCAGTACTTC | CASSQRGSSYEQYF
TRBJ2-7 | 15 | TRBV4-3 | TRBD1 | few | TGCGCCAGCAGCCTGGAGACCGGGACAGACTACGAGCAGTACTTC | CASSLETGTDYEQYF
TRBJ1-4 | 14 | TRBV5-6 | TRBD1 | NA | TGTGCCAGCAGCTTGGAGACAGGGTCTGTTGGTCTGTTTTTT | CASSLETGSVGLFF
TRBJ1-2 | 12 | TRBV15 | NA | NA | TGTGCCACCAGCAACAGCGGGTATGGCTACACCTTC | CATSNSGYGYTF
TRBJ2-7 | 13 | TRBV30 | NA | NA | TGTGCCTGGGCCGGGACATCAACCTACGAGCAGTACTTC | CAWAGTSTYEQYF
TRBJ2-7 | 14 | TRBV6-5 | NA | NA | TGTGCCAGCAGTGAAATTGCAGACTCCTACGAGCAGTACTTC | CASSEIADSYEQYF
TRBJ2-7 | 16 | TRBV28 | TRBD1 | few | TGTGCCAGTGGGGACAGGTTCCCTCAAGGGCACTACGAGCAGTACTTC | CASGDRFPQGHYEQYF
TRBJ2-7 | 12 | TRBV29-1 | NA | NA | TGCAGCGTCGGAGCGGGTCTCTACGAGCAGTACTTC | CSVGAGLYEQYF
TRBJ2-6 | 15 | TRBV19 | TRBD1 | NA | TGTGCCAGTAGTATGACAGGGTCTGGGGCCAACGTCCTGACTTTC | CASSMTGSGANVLTF
TRBJ1-1 | 14 | TRBV7-9 | NA | few | TGTGCCAGCACCCCATGGGACATGAACACTGAAGCTTTCTTT | CASTPWDMNTEAFF
TRBJ2-1 | 13 | TRBV7-2 | NA | few | TGTGCCAGCAGCCTGCTGCGCGAGAATGAGCAGTTCTTC | CASSLLRENEQFF
TRBJ2-1 | 15 | TRBV28 | TRBD2 | few | TGTGCCAGCAGTTTGCCCCTAGCGGGGGGAGATGAGCAGTTCTTC | CASSLPLAGGDEQFF
TRBJ2-5 | 14 | TRBV6-6 | NA | few | TGTGCCAGCAGTTACGAAGGAGGGGCAGAGACCCAGTACTTC | CASSYEGGAETQYF
TRBJ1-6 | 13 | TRBV11-2 | NA | NA | TGTGCCAGCAGCTTGGAGAATAACTCACCCCTCCACTTT | CASSLENNSPLHF
TRBJ2-7 | 14 | TRBV28 | NA | NA | TGTGCCAGCAGTTCGACGACAGTACTTTTCGAGCAGTACTTC | CASSSTTVLFEQYF
TRBJ1-1 | 13 | TRBV29-1 | NA | NA | TGCAGCTCCGGGGGTGTCCGGGGTACTGAAGCTTTCTTT | CSSGGVRGTEAFF
TRBJ1-1 | 15 | TRBV10-3 | TRBD1 | NA | TGTGCCATCAGCTACGGACAGGGAAAGAACACTGAAGCTTTCTTT | CAISYGQGKNTEAFF
TRBJ2-1 | 14 | TRBV29-1 | TRBD2 | many | TGCAGCGTTCAGCGGGGGACCTCCTACAATGAGCAGTTCTTC | CSVQRGTSYNEQFF
TRBJ2-3 | 16 | TRBV14 | TRBD1 | NA | TGTGCCAGCAGCCCCCTGACAGGGTCAAGCACAGATACGCAGTATTTT | CASSPLTGSSTDTQYF
TRBJ2-6 | 19 | TRBV5-6 | TRBD1 | NA | TGTGCCAGCAGCCCCCCCGCGGGACAGGGGTTCTCTGGGGCCAACGTCCTGACTTTC | CASSPPAGQGFSGANVLTF
TRBJ2-2 | 12 | TRBV2 | NA | few | TGTGCCAGCAGTGTCTTGACCGGGGAGCTGTTTTTT | CASSVLTGELFF
TRBJ2-7 | 15 | TRBV4-2 | TRBD1 | few | TGTGCCAGCAGCCTATGGGACAGGGATCTGGACGAGCAGTACTTC | CASSLWDRDLDEQYF
TRBJ2-3 | 14 | TRBV5-4 | NA | few | TGTGCCAGCAGCTTCGACAGTGGAGTAGATACGCAGTATTTT | CASSFDSGVDTQYF
TRBJ2-5 | 17 | TRBV2 | TRBD2 | few | TGTGCCAGCAGTGAGCCTAGCGGGGGCCCCCCACAAGAGACCCAGTACTTC | CASSEPSGGPPQETQYF
TRBJ1-1 | 14 | TRBV6-5 | NA | few | TGTGCCAGCAGTTACTCCCGGAGAAACACTGAAGCTTTCTTT | CASSYSRRNTEAFF
TRBJ1-2 | 15 | TRBV19 | TRBD1 | once | TGTGCCAGTAGTCCAAGGGGGCAAGGCGGCTATGGCTACACCTTC | CASSPRGQGGYGYTF
TRBJ2-7 | 16 | TRBV4-3 | TRBD1 | NA | TGCGCCAGCAGCCAAGGCACCGGGACAGGGGGGTACGAGCAGTACTTC | CASSQGTGTGGYEQYF
TRBJ2-7 | 14 | TRBV7-2 | TRBD2 | NA | TGTGCCAGCAGCTTAACAGCGGGGGGCTACGAGCAGTACTTC | CASSLTAGGYEQYF
TRBJ2-7 | 12 | TRBV29-1 | NA | NA | TGCAGCGTCCGGGACAACTCCTACGAGCAGTACTTC | CSVRDNSYEQYF
TRBJ2-3 | 15 | TRBV29-1 | TRBD2 | few | TGCAGCGTTGTTGGGAGCGGGGGATTCACAGATACGCAGTATTTT | CSVVGSGGFTDTQYF
TRBJ1-6 | 17 | TRBV4-2 | TRBD1 | few | TGTGCCAGCAGCCAATGGGACCTAGGACAGGGGCCATCACCCCTCCACTTT | CASSQWDLGQGPSPLHF
TRBJ2-1 | 14 | TRBV10-3 | TRBD2 | NA | TGTGCCATCAGATCAGTACTAGCGAAAGATGAGCAGTTCTTC | CAIRSVLAKDEQFF
TRBJ1-2 | 12 | TRBV7-2 | NA | few | TGTGCCAGCAGCTTAGGCGATAATGGCTACACCTTC | CASSLGDNGYTF
TRBJ2-1 | 17 | TRBV4-2 | TRBD2 | NA | TGTGCCAGCAGCCAAGATGTAATAGCGGGGGGAGGAGATGAGCAGTTCTTC | CASSQDVIAGGGDEQFF
TRBJ2-1 | 15 | TRBV18 | TRBD2 | NA | TGTGCCAGCTCACCAGTTGCGGGGGGCTACAATGAGCAGTTCTTC | CASSPVAGGYNEQFF
TRBJ2-7 | 15 | TRBV7-9 | TRBD1 | NA | TGTGCCAGCAGCGGAAGGGGACAGGACCCCTACGAGCAGTACTTC | CASSGRGQDPYEQYF
TRBJ2-2 | 15 | TRBV5-4 | TRBD1 | few | TGTGCCAGCAGCTGGGACAGGGGAGTCACCGGGGAGCTGTTTTTT | CASSWDRGVTGELFF